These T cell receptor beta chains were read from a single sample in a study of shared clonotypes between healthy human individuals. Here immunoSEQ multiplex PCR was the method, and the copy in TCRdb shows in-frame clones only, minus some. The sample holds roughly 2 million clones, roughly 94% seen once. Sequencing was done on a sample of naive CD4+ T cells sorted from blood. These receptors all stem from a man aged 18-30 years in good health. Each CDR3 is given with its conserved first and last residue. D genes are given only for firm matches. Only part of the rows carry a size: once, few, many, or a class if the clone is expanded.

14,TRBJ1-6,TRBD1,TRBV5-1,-,TGCGCCAGCACACCGGGACAGGGTTCTTCACCCCTCCACTTT,CASTPGQGSSPLHF
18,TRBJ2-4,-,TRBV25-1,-,TGTGCCAGCTCCTCCCTGCCATTCCGAACACTAGCCAAAAACATTCAGTACTTC,CASSSLPFRTLAKNIQYF
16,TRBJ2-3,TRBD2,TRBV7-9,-,TGTGCCAGCAGCCTTCTAGCGGGGGTTACCACAGATACGCAGTATTTT,CASSLLAGVTTDTQYF
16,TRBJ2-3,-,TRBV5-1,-,TGCGCCAGCAGCCCGGGTAAGGACGGGGGCACAGATACGCAGTATTTT,CASSPGKDGGTDTQYF
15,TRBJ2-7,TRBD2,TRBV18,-,TGTGCCAGCTCACCATCGGGACTAGATTCAAGCGAGCAGTACTTC,CASSPSGLDSSEQYF
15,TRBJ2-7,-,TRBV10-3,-,TGTGCCATCAGTTCTGTCACAGGGCGGTTGGGAGAGCAGTACTTC,CAISSVTGRLGEQYF
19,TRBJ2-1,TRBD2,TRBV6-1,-,TGTGCCAGCAGTGAATGGGGACTAGCGGGGAATATGGCTATCAATGAGCAGTTCTTC,CASSEWGLAGNMAINEQFF
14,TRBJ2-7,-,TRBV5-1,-,TGCGCCAGCAGCTTGGAAGGGGCGGGCTACGAGCAGTACTTC,CASSLEGAGYEQYF
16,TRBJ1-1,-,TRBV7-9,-,TGTGCCAGCAGCTTAGGGCCTTACGCGGGGACCACTGAAGCTTTCTTT,CASSLGPYAGTTEAFF
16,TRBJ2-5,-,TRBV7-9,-,TGTGCCAGCAGCTTAGGGGTCTCCGGGGCACAAGAGACCCAGTACTTC,CASSLGVSGAQETQYF
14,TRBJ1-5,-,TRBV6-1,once,TGTGCCAGCAGTCCGGACTATAGCAATCAGCCCCAGCATTTT,CASSPDYSNQPQHF
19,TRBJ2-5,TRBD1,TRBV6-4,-,TGTGCCAGCAGTGACTCGGGGGTGGATTGGACAGGAGAAGAAGAGACCCAGTACTTC,CASSDSGVDWTGEEETQYF
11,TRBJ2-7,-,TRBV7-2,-,TGTGCCAGCAGCTTAACCGGCGAGCAGTACTTC,CASSLTGEQYF
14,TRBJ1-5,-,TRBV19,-,TGTGCCAGTAGTACTTACAGGGATAATCAGCCCCAGCATTTT,CASSTYRDNQPQHF
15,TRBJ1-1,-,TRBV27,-,TGTGCCAGCAGGTCCGAACAGGGACCGAACACTGAAGCTTTCTTT,CASRSEQGPNTEAFF
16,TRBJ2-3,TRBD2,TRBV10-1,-,TGCGCCAGCAGTGGGGAAAATAGCGGGAGTACAGATACGCAGTATTTT,CASSGENSGSTDTQYF
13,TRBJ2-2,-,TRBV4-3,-,TGCGCCAGCAGCCCACTAGGAAGCGGGGAGCTGTTTTTT,CASSPLGSGELFF
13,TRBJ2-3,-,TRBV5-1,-,TGCGCCAGCAGCCATCAATTTACAGATACGCAGTATTTT,CASSHQFTDTQYF
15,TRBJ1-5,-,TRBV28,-,TGTGCCAGCAGTTTGAGGGGGACGCGGGGTCAGCCCCAGCATTTT,CASSLRGTRGQPQHF
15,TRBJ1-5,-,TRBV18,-,TGTGCCAGCTCACCGGATCCCGGTAGCAATCAGCCCCAGCATTTT,CASSPDPGSNQPQHF
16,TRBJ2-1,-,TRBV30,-,TGTGCCTGGAGTGTACGACGGGGGCCTTCCTACAATGAGCAGTTCTTC,CAWSVRRGPSYNEQFF
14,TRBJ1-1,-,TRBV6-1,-,TGTGCCAGCAGTGAATTGGTCAGGAACACTGAAGCTTTCTTT,CASSELVRNTEAFF
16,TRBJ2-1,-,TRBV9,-,TGTGCCAGCAGCGTAGCTCCGGACAACTCCTACAATGAGCAGTTCTTC,CASSVAPDNSYNEQFF
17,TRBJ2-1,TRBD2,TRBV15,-,TGTGCCACCAGCAGCCCGAAACTAGCGGGGATCTGGAATGAGCAGTTCTTC,CATSSPKLAGIWNEQFF
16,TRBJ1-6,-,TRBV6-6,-,TGTGCCAGCAGTTACGAAGTTGGCAGGGGAGGATCACCCCTCCACTTT,CASSYEVGRGGSPLHF
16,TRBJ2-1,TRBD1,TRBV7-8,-,TGTGCCAGCAGCTTAGCGGGGGGACAGGGAAACAATGAGCAGTTCTTC,CASSLAGGQGNNEQFF
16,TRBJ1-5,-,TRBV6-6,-,TGTGCCAGCAGGCCCCCGACAGACAATAGCAATCAGCCCCAGCATTTT,CASRPPTDNSNQPQHF
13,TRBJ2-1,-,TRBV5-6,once,TGTGCCAGCAGCTCCACGGGGCGGAATGAGCAGTTCTTC,CASSSTGRNEQFF
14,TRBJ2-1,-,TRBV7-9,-,TGTGCCAGCAGCTTAGCGGGGGCAGACAATGAGCAGTTCTTC,CASSLAGADNEQFF
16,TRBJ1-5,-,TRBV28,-,TGTGCCAGCAGTTTCGGACAGACGAATAGCAATCAGCCCCAGCATTTT,CASSFGQTNSNQPQHF
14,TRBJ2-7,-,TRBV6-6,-,TGTGCCAGCAGTTACTCCGGACGGTCGTACGAGCAGTACTTC,CASSYSGRSYEQYF
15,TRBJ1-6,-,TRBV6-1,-,TGTGCCAGCAGTGAAGCGGGGCAGGGGAATTCACCCCTCCACTTT,CASSEAGQGNSPLHF
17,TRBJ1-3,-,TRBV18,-,TGTGCCAGCTCACTTCAAGACACCCGGAGCTCTGGAAACACCATATATTTT,CASSLQDTRSSGNTIYF
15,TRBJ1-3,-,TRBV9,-,TGTGCCAGCAGCGTATCCAACGAGTATGGTAACACCATATATTTT,CASSVSNEYGNTIYF
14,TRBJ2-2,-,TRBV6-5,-,TGTGCTTGCAGAATGTCCGCGAACACCGGGGAGCTGTTTTTT,CACRMSANTGELFF
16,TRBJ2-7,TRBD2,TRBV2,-,TGTGCCAGCAGTGACCCCAGCGGGAGCCTATCCTACGAGCAGTACTTC,CASSDPSGSLSYEQYF
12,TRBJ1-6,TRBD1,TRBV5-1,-,TGCGCCAGCAGGGACAGGGACTCACCCCTCCACTTT,CASRDRDSPLHF
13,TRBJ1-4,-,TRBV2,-,TGTGCCAGCAGTGACTTCCAAGTGGGAAAACTGTTTTTT,CASSDFQVGKLFF
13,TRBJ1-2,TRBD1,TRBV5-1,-,TGCGCCAGCAGCGGACAGGGGACTTCTGGCTACACCTTC,CASSGQGTSGYTF
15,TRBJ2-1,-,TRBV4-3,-,TGCGCCAGCAGCCAAGCCGAAAGCTCCTACAATGAGCAGTTCTTC,CASSQAESSYNEQFF
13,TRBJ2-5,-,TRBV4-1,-,TGCGCCAGCAGCCCATCGGGGCGAGAGACCCAGTACTTC,CASSPSGRETQYF
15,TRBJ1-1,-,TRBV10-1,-,TGCGCCAGCAGTGAGTCAGGGATAACGAACACTGAAGCTTTCTTT,CASSESGITNTEAFF
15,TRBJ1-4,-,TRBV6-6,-,TGTGCCAGCAGACCGAGAGATGCATCACTGGCTAAACTGTTTTTT,CASRPRDASLAKLFF
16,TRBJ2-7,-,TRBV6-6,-,TGTGCCAGCACCTTACAGCCACCCCTTACCTCATACGAGCAGTACTTC,CASTLQPPLTSYEQYF
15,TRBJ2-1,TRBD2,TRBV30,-,TGTGCCTGGAGTGGGCAACTAGCGGGATACAATGAGCAGTTCTTC,CAWSGQLAGYNEQFF
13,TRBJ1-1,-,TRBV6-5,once,TGTGCCAGCAGTTACGCCCGGGGGAGTGAAGCTTTCTTT,CASSYARGSEAFF
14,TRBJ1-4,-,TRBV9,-,TGTGCCAGCAGCCCCCGGACGGGAATTGAAAAACTGTTTTTT,CASSPRTGIEKLFF
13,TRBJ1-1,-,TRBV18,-,TGTGCCAGCTCGCCGCGTGGGAACACTGAAGCTTTCTTT,CASSPRGNTEAFF